The clone carrying this TCR beta chain came up once. The data originate from a study of T cell responses to AZD1222 COVID-19 vaccine. Germline V gene lookup returns CDR1 SGHAT and CDR2 FQNNGV. The V end was cut by 3 bases, the J end by 1 base, with 6 bases between. The CDR3 runs to 13 residues. This table comes from immunoSEQ multiplex PCR, and its TCRdb copy is limited to in-frame clones, with some not included. The sample holds about 75,000 clones, approximately 89% seen once. This chain connects TRBV11-2 to TRBJ1-1; weak D call: TRBD1 (5 bases). The sequenced sample was peripheral blood, obtained 28 days after the second dose of the MenACWY control vaccine. The origin of this receptor is an adult who received the MenACWY meningococcal vaccine as a control. CDR3 in amino acids: CASSFRENTEAFF. The CDR3 DNA reads TGTGCCAGCAGCTTCAGGGAGAACACTGAAGCTTTCTTT.